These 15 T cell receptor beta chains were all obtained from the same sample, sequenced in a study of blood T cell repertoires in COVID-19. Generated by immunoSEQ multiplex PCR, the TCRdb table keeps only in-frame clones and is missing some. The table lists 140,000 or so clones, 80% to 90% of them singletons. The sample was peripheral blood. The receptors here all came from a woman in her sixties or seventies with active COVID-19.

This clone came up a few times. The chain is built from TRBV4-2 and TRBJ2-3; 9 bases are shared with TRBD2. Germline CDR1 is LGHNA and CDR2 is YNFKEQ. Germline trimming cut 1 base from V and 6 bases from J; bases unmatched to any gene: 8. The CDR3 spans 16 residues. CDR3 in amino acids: CASSQAGLATSDTQYF. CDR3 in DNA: TGTGCCAGCAGCCAAGCGGGACTAGCCACGTCCGATACGCAGTATTTT.

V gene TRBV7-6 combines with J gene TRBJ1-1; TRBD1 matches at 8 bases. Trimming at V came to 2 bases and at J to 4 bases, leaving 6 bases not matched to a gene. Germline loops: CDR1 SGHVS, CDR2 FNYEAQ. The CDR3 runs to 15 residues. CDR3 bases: TGTGCCAGCAGCTTAACAGGGGGATATTCCACTGAAGCTTTCTTT. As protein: CASSLTGGYSTEAFF. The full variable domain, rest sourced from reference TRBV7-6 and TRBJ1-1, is GAGVSQSPRYKVTKRGQDVALRCDPISGHVSLYWYRQALGQGPEFLTYFNYEAQQDKSGLPNDRFSAERPEGSISTLTIQRTEQRDSAMYRCASSLTGGYSTEAFFGQGTRLTVV.

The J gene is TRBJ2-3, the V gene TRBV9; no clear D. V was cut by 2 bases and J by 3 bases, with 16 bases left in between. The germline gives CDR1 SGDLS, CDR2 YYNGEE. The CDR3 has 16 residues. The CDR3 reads CASSVEAGLATDTQYF. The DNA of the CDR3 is TGTGCCAGCAGCGTCGAAGCCGGGTTAGCTACAGATACGCAGTATTTT.

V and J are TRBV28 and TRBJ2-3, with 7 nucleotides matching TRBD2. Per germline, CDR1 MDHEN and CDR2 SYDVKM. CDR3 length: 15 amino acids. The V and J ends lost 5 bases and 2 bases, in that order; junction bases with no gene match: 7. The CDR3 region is CASSPLGGYTDTQYF. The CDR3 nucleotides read TGTGCCAGCAGTCCGTTGGGAGGGTACACAGATACGCAGTATTTT.

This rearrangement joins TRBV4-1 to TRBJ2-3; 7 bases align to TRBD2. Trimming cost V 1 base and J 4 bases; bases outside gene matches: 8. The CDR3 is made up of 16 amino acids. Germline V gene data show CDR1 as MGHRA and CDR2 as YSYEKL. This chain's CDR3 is CASSQALGGRADTQYF. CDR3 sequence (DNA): TGCGCCAGCAGCCAAGCGCTCGGGGGGAGAGCAGATACGCAGTATTTT.

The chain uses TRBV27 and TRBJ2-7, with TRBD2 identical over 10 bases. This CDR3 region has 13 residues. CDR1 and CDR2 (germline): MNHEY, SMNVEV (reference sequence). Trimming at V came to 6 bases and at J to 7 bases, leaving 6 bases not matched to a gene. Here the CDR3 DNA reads TGTGCCAGCAGCCCTGTACTAGCGGGGGAGCAGTACTTC. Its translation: CASSPVLAGEQYF.

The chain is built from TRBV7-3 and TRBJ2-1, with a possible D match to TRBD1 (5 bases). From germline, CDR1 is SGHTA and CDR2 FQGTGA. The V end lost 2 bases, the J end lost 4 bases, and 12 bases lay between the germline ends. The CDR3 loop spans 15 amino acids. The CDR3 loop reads CASSLQGSGYNEQFF. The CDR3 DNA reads TGTGCCAGCAGCTTACAGGGATCGGGTTACAATGAGCAGTTCTTC.

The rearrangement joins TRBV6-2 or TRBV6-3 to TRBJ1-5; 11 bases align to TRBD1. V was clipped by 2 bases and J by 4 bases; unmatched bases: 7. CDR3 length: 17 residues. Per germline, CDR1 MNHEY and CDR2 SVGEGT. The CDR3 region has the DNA TGTGCCAGCAGTTACGGGGACAGGGGGTTAAGGAATCAGCCCCAGCATTTT. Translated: CASSYGDRGLRNQPQHF.

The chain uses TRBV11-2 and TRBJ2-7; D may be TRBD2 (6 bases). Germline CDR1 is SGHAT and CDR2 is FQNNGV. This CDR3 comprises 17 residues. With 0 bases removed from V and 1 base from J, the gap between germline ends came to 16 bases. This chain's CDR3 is CASSLERPGTPSYEQYF. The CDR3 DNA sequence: TGTGCCAGCAGCTTAGAGAGACCCGGGACTCCGTCCTACGAGCAGTACTTC. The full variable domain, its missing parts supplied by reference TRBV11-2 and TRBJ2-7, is EAGVAQSPRYKIIEKRQSVAFWCNPISGHATLYWYQQILGQGPKLLIQFQNNGVVDDSQLPKDRFSAERLKGVDSTLKIQPAKLEDSAVYLCASSLERPGTPSYEQYFGPGTRLTVT.

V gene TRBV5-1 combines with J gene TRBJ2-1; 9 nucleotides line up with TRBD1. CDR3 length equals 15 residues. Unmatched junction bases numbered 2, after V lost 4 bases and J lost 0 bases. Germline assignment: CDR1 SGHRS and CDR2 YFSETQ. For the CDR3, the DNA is TGCGCCAGCAGCCCGACAGGGGGCTCCTACAATGAGCAGTTCTTC. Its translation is CASSPTGGSYNEQFF.

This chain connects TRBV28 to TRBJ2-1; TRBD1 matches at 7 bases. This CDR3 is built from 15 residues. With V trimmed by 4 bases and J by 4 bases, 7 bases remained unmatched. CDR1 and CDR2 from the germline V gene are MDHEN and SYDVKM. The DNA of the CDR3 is TGTGCCAGCAGTTCACGACAGGGATTATACAATGAGCAGTTCTTC. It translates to CASSSRQGLYNEQFF.

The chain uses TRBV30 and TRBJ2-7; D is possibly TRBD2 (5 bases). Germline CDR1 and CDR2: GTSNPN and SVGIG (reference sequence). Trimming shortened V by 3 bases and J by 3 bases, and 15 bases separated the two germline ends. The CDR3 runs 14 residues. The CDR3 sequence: CAWSGAEGFYEQYF. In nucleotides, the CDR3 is TGTGCCTGGAGCGGAGCGGAAGGCTTCTACGAGCAGTACTTC.

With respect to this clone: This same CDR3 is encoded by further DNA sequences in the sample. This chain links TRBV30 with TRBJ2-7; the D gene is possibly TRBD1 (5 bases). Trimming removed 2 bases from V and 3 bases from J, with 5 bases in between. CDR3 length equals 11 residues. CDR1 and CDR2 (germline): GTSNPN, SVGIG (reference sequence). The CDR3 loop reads CAWSRGYEQYF. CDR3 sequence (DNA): TGTGCCTGGAGTAGGGGCTACGAGCAGTACTTC. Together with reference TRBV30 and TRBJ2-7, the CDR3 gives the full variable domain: SQTIHQWPATLVQPVGSPLSLECTVEGTSNPNLYWYRQAAGRGLQLLFYSVGIGQISSEVPQNLSASRPQDRQFILSSKKLLLSDSGFYLCAWSRGYEQYFGPGTRLTVT.

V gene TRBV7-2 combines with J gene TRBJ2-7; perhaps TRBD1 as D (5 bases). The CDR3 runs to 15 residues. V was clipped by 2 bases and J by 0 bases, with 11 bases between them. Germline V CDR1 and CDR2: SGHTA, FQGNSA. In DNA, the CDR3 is TGTGCCAGCAGCTTAAGCAGGGTGACCTCCTACGAGCAGTACTTC. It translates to CASSLSRVTSYEQYF.

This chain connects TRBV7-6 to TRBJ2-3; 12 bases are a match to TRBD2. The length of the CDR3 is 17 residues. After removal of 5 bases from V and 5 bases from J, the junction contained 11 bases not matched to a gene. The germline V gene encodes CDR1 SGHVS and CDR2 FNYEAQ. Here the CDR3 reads CASSRGDLAGGIDTQYF. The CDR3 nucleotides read TGTGCCAGCAGCCGCGGTGACCTAGCGGGAGGGATAGATACGCAGTATTTT.